A selection of T cell receptor beta chains follows, all from one sample in a study of cytomegalovirus exposure and HLA in healthy donors. Data came from immunoSEQ multiplex PCR; TCRdb stores just in-frame clones and leaves some out. Of approximately 150,000 clones detected, around four fifths appear once; the ten largest clones hold around 2.5%. Sequences were obtained from PBMCs. The receptors come from a young man in good health and CMV-seropositive. Both conserved end residues are part of each CDR3. Each record gives: D gene, V gene, clone size, J gene, CDR3 DNA, CDR3 protein. D genes are given only for firm matches. Size is stated for part of the rows, as once, few or many counts, or as a class when the clone is expanded.

NA,TRBV6-5,NA,TRBJ2-7,TGTGCCAGCAGTTACTCAGGGGGTGACGCCGCCTACGAGCAGTACTTC,CASSYSGGDAAYEQYF
NA,TRBV19,NA,TRBJ2-7,TGTGCCAGTAGTAAGGGCGGGGTCCAATACGAGCAGTACTTC,CASSKGGVQYEQYF
TRBD1,TRBV5-5,NA,TRBJ1-2,TGTGCCAGCAGCTCGACCCCGACAGGGGGAAACTATGGCTACACCTTC,CASSSTPTGGNYGYTF
TRBD2,TRBV9,NA,TRBJ2-7,TGTGCCAGCAGCGTGGGAGGGTCCGGTCCTAGTTACGAGCAGTACTTC,CASSVGGSGPSYEQYF
TRBD1,TRBV6-5,NA,TRBJ2-7,TGTGCCAGCGGGATAAAGGACAGGGGGTTTGAAGAGCAGTACTTC,CASGIKDRGFEEQYF
TRBD1,TRBV9,once,TRBJ2-2,TGTGCCAGCAGCCCCCTACCAGGGACAGGGGGTCACACCGGGGAGCTGTTTTTT,CASSPLPGTGGHTGELFF
NA,TRBV5-1,NA,TRBJ2-7,TGCGCCAGCAGCTTGGAGCGGCTCCAAGACGAGCAGTACTTC,CASSLERLQDEQYF
TRBD1,TRBV5-4,NA,TRBJ1-3,TGTGCCAGCAGCCTTGACAGGGATGACGCCATATATTTT,CASSLDRDDAIYF
TRBD1,TRBV30,NA,TRBJ2-7,TGTGCCTGGACCCGACAGGGGGGCTCCTACGAGCAGTACTTC,CAWTRQGGSYEQYF
TRBD1,TRBV9,NA,TRBJ2-1,TGTGCCAGCAGCGAGCTCCGGGACAGAGGCCACAATGAGCAGTTCTTC,CASSELRDRGHNEQFF
NA,TRBV4-3,NA,TRBJ1-1,TGCGCCAGCAGCCCCAACTATCAGGGAAAAGCTTTCTTT,CASSPNYQGKAFF
TRBD1,TRBV6-5,NA,TRBJ1-5,TGTGCCAGCAGTTTCACCCCGACAGGGCAGCCCCAGCATTTT,CASSFTPTGQPQHF
TRBD2,TRBV7-8,few,TRBJ2-1,TGTGCCAGCAGCTTACGGCGGGAGTACAATGAGCAGTTCTTC,CASSLRREYNEQFF
TRBD2,TRBV15,NA,TRBJ2-1,TGTGCCACCAGCAGAGATTTTAGTTTGGGACTAGCGGGGGGCTTCACCCCTTACAATGAGCAGTTCTTC,CATSRDFSLGLAGGFTPYNEQFF
TRBD2,TRBV19,NA,TRBJ2-2,TGTGCCAGTAGTCCCAGACTAGCGGGGACCGGGGAGCTGTTTTTT,CASSPRLAGTGELFF
NA,TRBV12-5,NA,TRBJ2-5,TGTGCTAGTCGGTTGACAGGAGAACAAGAGACCCAGTACTTC,CASRLTGEQETQYF
TRBD2,TRBV4-2,NA,TRBJ2-1,TGTGCCAGCAGCCAAGATTTGATCAGCGGGGGGTTATCCTCCTACAATGAGCAGTTCTTC,CASSQDLISGGLSSYNEQFF
NA,TRBV2,NA,TRBJ1-3,TGTGCCAGCACTGGCAGGGGCATAAGAAACACCATATATTTT,CASTGRGIRNTIYF
TRBD2,TRBV19,NA,TRBJ2-1,TGTGCCAGTAGCCGGACTAGCGGGGCCTACAATGAGCAGTTCTTC,CASSRTSGAYNEQFF
NA,TRBV9,NA,TRBJ2-7,TGTGCCAGCAGCACCGGGGGGCCGGGCTACGAGCAGTACTTC,CASSTGGPGYEQYF
NA,TRBV6-1,NA,TRBJ1-1,TGTGCCAGCAGTGAAATGGGGAGGGGTGAAGCTTTCTTT,CASSEMGRGEAFF
NA,TRBV2,NA,TRBJ1-5,TGTGCCAGCAGTGCAGGCAGGGGCGATCAGCCCCAGCATTTT,CASSAGRGDQPQHF
NA,TRBV7-6,NA,TRBJ2-2,TGTGCCAGCAGCTCCGAGATCAGGGCAATCGGCACCGGGGAGCTGTTTTTT,CASSSEIRAIGTGELFF
NA,TRBV5-1,NA,TRBJ1-2,TGCGCCAGCAGCTTGTATGACACCTATGGCTACACCTTC,CASSLYDTYGYTF
NA,TRBV7-9,NA,TRBJ2-2,TGTGCCAGCGGACGGGACACCTCGAACACCGGGGAGCTGTTTTTT,CASGRDTSNTGELFF
NA,TRBV9,NA,TRBJ2-5,TGTGCCAGCAGCGCAGGACAGCAAGAGACCCAGTACTTC,CASSAGQQETQYF